This entry lists 19 T cell receptor beta chains sequenced from one sample in a study of tumor and adjacent non-tumor tissue in lung cancer. Three rounds of nested PCR, following a modified ARM-PCR protocol, produced the TCRbeta library. TCRdb redid the calling of the multiplex PCR reads with MiXCR, one entry per CDR3 protein. The table shows 120,000 or so distinct CDR3 sequences, with about 66% occurring only once. This sample's RNA came from whole unsorted tissue. The sample consisted of lung tumor tissue. All receptors come from a man aged 30-40 years with non-small cell lung cancer.

About this clonotype: This may arise from a read error, as a much more abundant clone is one base away. The V gene is TRBV4-1, the J gene TRBJ2-5; the D gene is possibly TRBD2 (6 bases). CDR1 is MGHRA and CDR2 is YSYEKL in the germline V gene. The CDR3 extends over 14 amino acids. Trimming shortened V by 7 bases and J by 5 bases, and 17 bases separated the two germline ends. DNA of the CDR3: TGCGCCAGCATCCCTTCGACTAGACAGGAGACCCAGTACTTC. Translating it yields CASIPSTRQETQYF.

Regarding this clonotype: This may come from a read error, since a much larger clone is one base off. The V and J genes are TRBV6-1 and TRBJ1-5, with 8 nucleotides matching TRBD1. CDR1 and CDR2 from the germline V gene are MNHNS and SASEGT. This CDR3 is 14 amino acids long. CDR3 in amino acids: CASTRTGSSQPQHF. In DNA, the CDR3 is TGTGCCAGCACCCGGACAGGGAGCAGTCAGCCCCAGCATTTT.

Concerning this clonotype itself: This clone may be a read error of a much larger clone one base away. The rearrangement links TRBV20-1 to TRBJ2-1, with D unresolved. The germline V and J ends were trimmed by 5 bases and 6 bases, with 14 bases remaining between them. Germline V CDR1 and CDR2: DFQATT, SNEGSKA (reference sequence). CDR3 length: 13 amino acids. CDR3 DNA: TGCAGTGCTCAATCCCACCCTAGCAATGAGCAGTTCTTC. This translates into CSAQSHPSNEQFF.

About this clonotype itself: The junction and the germline gene differ at one end; a read error may be behind it. The CDR3 is CASSRMTGWADTQYF. The CDR3 DNA reads TGCGCCAGCAGCCGTATGACTGGTTGGGCAGATACACAGTATTTT. The chain links TRBV4-1 to TRBJ2-3; no clear D. CDR3 length: 15 amino acids. CDR1 MGHRA and CDR2 YSYEKL come from the germline V gene.

This clonotype was observed at least ten times. This chain uses TRBV4-1 with TRBJ2-7, with 8 nucleotides matching TRBD2. In germline, CDR1 is MGHRA, CDR2 YSYEKL. V gave up 0 bases and J gave up 2 bases; unmatched junction bases: 6. This CDR3 is built from 16 residues. CDR3 sequence: CASSQDAARGAYEQYF. The CDR3 nucleotides read TGCGCCAGCAGCCAAGATGCGGCGCGGGGGGCCTACGAGCAGTACTTC.

Note on this clonotype: Germline and junction disagree at one end, which may indicate a read error. The chain links TRBV9 to TRBJ2-1; D remains unclear. This CDR3 has 14 amino acids. Germline lookup yields CDR1 SGDLS and CDR2 YYNGEE. The CDR3: CASSVAPGPSEQLF. For the CDR3, the DNA is TGTGCCAGCAGCGTAGCCCCCGGCCCTTCCGAGCAGCTCTTC.

A single count supports this clonotype. Its ends do not fully match the called genes, so a read error is possible. The chain uses TRBV30 and TRBJ2-3, with D unclear. Germline loops: CDR1 GTSNPN, CDR2 SVGIG (reference sequence). The CDR3 is 14 residues long. The CDR3 region has the DNA TGTGACTGGAGTCCGGGCCATGCCAGAGATACGCAGTATTTT. It encodes CDWSPGHARDTQYF.

Concerning this clonotype: A read error may account for a junction end that differs from germline. V usage is TRBV12-3 or TRBV12-4 and J usage is TRBJ1-2, with TRBD1 as a possible D gene (5 bases). This CDR3 region has 16 residues. The CDR3, as DNA: TGTGCCAGCAGTCTAACGACAGCCACCGCTAACTATGGCTACACATTC. It encodes CASSLTTATANYGYTF.

Written as DNA, the CDR3 is TGTGCCATCAGTGACTCAGGACAGGGGAACTACGAGCAGTACTTC. This codes for CAISDSGQGNYEQYF. The chain combines TRBV10-3 with TRBJ2-7; 9 bases map to TRBD1. Unmatched junction bases numbered 6, after V lost 3 bases and J lost 3 bases. The CDR3 is 15 residues long. Germline V gene sequence: CDR1 ENHRY, CDR2 SYGVKD.

V and J are TRBV11-3 and TRBJ2-1; no clear D gene. The length of the CDR3 is 13 residues. V lost 5 bases and J lost 6, with 11 bases in between. Germline values: CDR1 SGHNT, CDR2 YENEEA. CDR3 in amino acids: CASSLTPVNEQFF. CDR3 bases: TGTGCCAGCAGCCTCACACCAGTCAATGAGCAGTTCTTC. The whole variable domain, remainder taken from reference TRBV11-3 and TRBJ2-1, is EAGVVQSPRYKIIEKKQPVAFWCNPISGHNTLYWYLQNLGQGPELLIRYENEEAVDDSQLPKDRFSAERLKGVDSTLKIQPAELGDSAVYLCASSLTPVNEQFFGPGTRLTVL.

The genes are TRBV12-3 or TRBV12-4 and TRBJ2-3; perhaps TRBD2 as D (7 bases). Trimming stripped 3 bases from V and 9 bases from J, with 19 bases between. The CDR3 extends over 15 amino acids. CDR3 DNA sequence: TGTGCCAGCAGTTTGACTAGAGGGGGGGCTATAACGCAGTATTTT. Translation gives CASSLTRGGAITQYF.

The V gene is TRBV6-5, the J gene TRBJ1-2, with D possibly being TRBD1 (5 bases). Germline values: CDR1 MNHEY, CDR2 SVGAGI. This CDR3 spans 13 amino acids. The V gene lost 9 bases and the J gene lost 11 bases, with 22 bases spanning the gap. CDR3 sequence: CARCYPGRGTYTF. The DNA of the CDR3 is TGTGCCAGATGTTACCCGGGACGGGGCACTTACACCTTC.

The sample holds one count of this clonotype. This may arise from a read error, as a much more abundant clone is one base away. The chain carries TRBV20-1 and TRBJ2-3, with 12 bases fitting TRBD2. The CDR3 loop spans 14 amino acids. J was trimmed by 4 bases and V by 8 bases; bases with no gene match: 7. Per the germline V gene, CDR1 is DFQATT and CDR2 is SNEGSKA (reference sequence). The DNA of the CDR3 is TGCAGTCCTTCACTAGCGGGAGGACCAGATACGCAGTATTTT. It is translated as CSPSLAGGPDTQYF.

Remarks on this clonotype: It may be a read error: a sequence one base away is much more abundant. The chain is built from TRBV4-2 and TRBJ1-5, with 7 bases aligning to TRBD1. Germline-derived CDR1 and CDR2 are LGHNA and YNFKEQ. This CDR3 is 14 amino acids long. The junction had 9 bases not matched to a gene; V was cut back by 8 bases and J by 5 bases. CDR3 sequence (DNA): TGTGCCAGCGGCCGAGCCACAGGGGATCAGCCCCAGCATTTT. It yields the protein CASGRATGDQPQHF.

This clonotype has ten or more counts. The V and J genes are TRBV4-2 and TRBJ2-3, with D maybe TRBD1 (5 bases). CDR1 and CDR2 (germline): LGHNA, YNFKEQ. V was pared by 2 bases and J by 3 bases, with 12 bases between. CDR3 length: 15 amino acids. The CDR3 region has the DNA TGTGCCAGCAGCCAACGCAGGGCTCAGACAGATACGCAGTATTTT. Its translation is CASSQRRAQTDTQYF.

As regards this clonotype: The junction shows a germline mismatch at one end, possibly a read error. The genes are TRBV10-3 and TRBJ1-6, with D unresolved. The CDR3 sequence is 16 residues long. Germline loops: CDR1 ENHRY, CDR2 SYGVKD. The CDR3, as DNA: TGTACCATCGGTGAGTCGAGCGGCCCCTATAATTCACCCCTCCACTTT. Translation gives CTIGESSGPYNSPLHF.

This clonotype was seen ten or more times. The chain uses TRBV29-1 and TRBJ1-1; D unresolved. The CDR3 loop spans 12 amino acids. Germline CDR1 is SQVTM and CDR2 is ANQGSEA. V was clipped by 4 bases and J by 0 bases, with 6 bases between them. This CDR3 is CSVGRMNTEAFF. The CDR3 DNA reads TGCAGCGTTGGGAGGATGAACACTGAAGCTTTCTTT.

On this clonotype itself: A read error is possible here, since a much larger clone lies one base away. The chain joins TRBV6-2 or TRBV6-3 to TRBJ2-7; 8 bases agree with TRBD1. The junction had 8 bases not matched to a gene; V was cut back by 7 bases and J by 3 bases. The CDR3 is 14 amino acids. Looked up from germline, CDR1 is MNHEY and CDR2 is SVGEGT. The CDR3 spells CASISWTGNYEQYF. As DNA, the CDR3 is TGTGCCAGCATTTCGTGGACAGGGAACTACGAGCAGTACTTC.

Comments on this clonotype: At one end the junction does not follow the germline gene, possibly because of a read error. The rearrangement joins TRBV6-5 to TRBJ2-7; tentative D call: TRBD2 (5 bases). The germline V gene has CDR1 MNHEY and CDR2 SVGAGI. The CDR3 runs 14 residues. DNA of the CDR3: TGTGCCAGCAGACCCGGTCAGAGGGCAGGTGAGCAGAACTTC. Residues: CASRPGQRAGEQNF.